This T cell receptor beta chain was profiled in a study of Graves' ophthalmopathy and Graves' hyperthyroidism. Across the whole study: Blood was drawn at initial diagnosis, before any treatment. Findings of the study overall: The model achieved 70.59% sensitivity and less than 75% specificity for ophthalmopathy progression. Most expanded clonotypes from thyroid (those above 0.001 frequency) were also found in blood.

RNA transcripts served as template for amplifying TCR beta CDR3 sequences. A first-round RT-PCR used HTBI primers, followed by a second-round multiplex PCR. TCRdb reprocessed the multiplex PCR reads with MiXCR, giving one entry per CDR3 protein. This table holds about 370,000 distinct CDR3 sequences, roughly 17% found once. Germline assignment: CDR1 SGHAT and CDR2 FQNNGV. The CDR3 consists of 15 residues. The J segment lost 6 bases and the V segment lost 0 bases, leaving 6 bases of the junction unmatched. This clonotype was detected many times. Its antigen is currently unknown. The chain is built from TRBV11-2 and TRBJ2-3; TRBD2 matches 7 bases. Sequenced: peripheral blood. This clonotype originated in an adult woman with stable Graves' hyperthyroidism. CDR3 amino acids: CASSLEGGSPDTQYF. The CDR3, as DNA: TGTGCCAGCAGCTTAGAGGGGGGGTCACCGGATACGCAGTATTTT.